A single sample is the source of the 2 T cell receptor beta chains below, sequenced in a study of cytomegalovirus exposure and HLA in healthy donors. PCR was performed using 60 Vbeta and 13 Jbeta primers. Measured with immunoSEQ multiplex PCR; TCRdb has only the in-frame clones, and not every one. There are a few hundred thousand clones in the sample; 65% to 80% occur only once, and 0.22% lies in the top ten. Specimen: PBMCs. Every receptor here comes from a girl aged 2 to 10 in good health and CMV-seronegative.

The rearrangement links TRBV7-2 to TRBJ2-7; 13 positions match TRBD2. Germline assignment: CDR1 SGHTA and CDR2 FQGNSA. The CDR3 loop spans 15 amino acids. J lost 6 bases, V lost 5 bases, and 7 bases had no gene match. The CDR3 here is CASSIRLAGGFEQYF. In DNA form, the CDR3 reads TGTGCCAGCAGCATTAGACTAGCGGGGGGCTTCGAGCAGTACTTC.

This clone was seen a handful of times. The genes are TRBV6-1 and TRBJ1-1; D is undetermined. The germline V and J ends were trimmed by 3 bases and 1 base, with 6 bases remaining between them. Germline CDR1 is MNHNS and CDR2 is SASEGT. CDR3 length: 13 residues. CDR3 coding DNA: TGTGCCAGCAGTGAGTGGAGGAACACTGAAGCTTTCTTT. Translating gives CASSEWRNTEAFF.